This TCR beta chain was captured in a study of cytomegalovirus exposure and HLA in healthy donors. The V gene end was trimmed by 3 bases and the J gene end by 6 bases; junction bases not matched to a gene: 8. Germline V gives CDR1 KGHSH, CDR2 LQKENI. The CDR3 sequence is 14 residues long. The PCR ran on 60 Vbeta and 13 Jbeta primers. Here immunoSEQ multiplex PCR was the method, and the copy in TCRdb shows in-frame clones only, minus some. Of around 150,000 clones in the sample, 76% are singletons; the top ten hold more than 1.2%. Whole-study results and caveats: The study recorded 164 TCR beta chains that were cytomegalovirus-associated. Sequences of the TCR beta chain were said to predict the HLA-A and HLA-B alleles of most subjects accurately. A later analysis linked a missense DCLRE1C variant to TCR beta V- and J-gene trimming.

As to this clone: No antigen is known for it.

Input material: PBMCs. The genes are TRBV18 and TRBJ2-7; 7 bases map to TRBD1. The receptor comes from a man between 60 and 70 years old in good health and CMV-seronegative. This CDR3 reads CASSPRQGPSEQYF. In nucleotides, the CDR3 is TGTGCCAGCTCACCGAGACAGGGCCCCTCCGAGCAGTACTTC.